This T cell receptor (beta chain) stems from a study of identifying expanded T cells in peripheral blood. V was clipped by 2 bases and J by 6 bases, with 10 bases between them. This CDR3 is 12 amino acids long. Germline CDR1 is SQVTM and CDR2 is ANQGSEA. The data were produced by immunoSEQ multiplex PCR, yet TCRdb's version contains in-frame clones alone and is incomplete. The profile shows around 100,000 clones, roughly 88% of them singletons. The clonotype comes from a person between 18 and 70 years old in good health. Source material: blood. This chain links TRBV29-1 with TRBJ1-2, with D perhaps TRBD1 (5 bases). The CDR3 loop is CSVETRGDGYTF. The CDR3 bases are TGCAGCGTTGAAACAAGGGGAGATGGCTACACCTTC.